The source of this T cell receptor beta chain is a study of PD-1 blockade in classical Hodgkin lymphoma. Points from the study as a whole: Complete responders entered with baseline diversity on par with newly diagnosed patients, the results showed. Compared with baseline, CD4+ but not CD8+ TCR diversity had risen significantly by C4D1. Later analyses included only patients treated at least 1 year post-ASCT.

This clone was observed many times. Its target is not known. Between the trimmed V and J ends, which lost 4 bases and 7 bases, there was a span of 14 bases. CDR3 length equals 14 residues. CDR1 and CDR2 (germline): SGHRS, YFSETQ. The time point was: cycle 4 day 1 (C4D1), after about 6 weeks of nivolumab. Brentuximab vedotin exposure varied among the patients, all of whom had relapsed after autologous stem cell transplantation. Sequencing used immunoSEQ multiplex PCR; TCRdb keeps in-frame clones, though not all of them. Of around 50,000 clones listed, around four fifths were seen once; the top ten hold about 12%.

The genes are TRBV5-1 and TRBJ2-2, with a weak D call TRBD2 (6 bases). The source is a human donor with classical Hodgkin lymphoma. This material consisted of peripheral blood mononuclear cells (PBMCs), taken before the fourth cycle of nivolumab. The CDR3 region is CASSPRLDSGELFF. The CDR3 DNA is TGCGCCAGCAGCCCGCGACTAGACAGCGGGGAGCTGTTTTTT.